The next 16 T cell receptor beta chains were all read from a single sample in a study of cytomegalovirus exposure and HLA in healthy donors. PCR involved 60 Vbeta and 13 Jbeta primers. Measured with immunoSEQ multiplex PCR; TCRdb has only the in-frame clones, and not every one. The sample records fewer than 95,000 clones, about 70% being singletons. Sequencing input: PBMCs. Receptors were obtained from a middle-aged man in good health and CMV-seronegative.

This chain uses TRBV9 with TRBJ2-7; 7 bases agree with TRBD1. Trimming cost V 4 bases and J 3 bases; bases outside gene matches: 4. Germline CDR1 SGDLS, CDR2 YYNGEE. The CDR3 has 13 amino acids. The CDR3, as DNA: TGTGCCAGCAGCCCGACAGGGAGCTACGAGCAGTACTTC. Amino acid sequence: CASSPTGSYEQYF. Drawing the rest from reference TRBV9 and TRBJ2-7, the complete variable domain is DSGVTQTPKHLITATGQRVTLRCSPRSGDLSVYWYQQSLDQGLQFLIQYYNGEERAKGNILERFSAQQFPDLHSELNLSSLELGDSALYFCASSPTGSYEQYFGPGTRLTVT.

V is TRBV19 and J is TRBJ1-2; 8 nucleotides align to TRBD1. The J segment lost 5 bases and the V segment lost 5 bases, leaving 4 bases of the junction unmatched. The CDR3 covers 13 residues. Germline assignment: CDR1 LNHDA and CDR2 SQIVND (reference sequence). CDR3 bases: TGTGCCAGTAGTCCCCAGGGGGCGTATGGCTACACCTTC. Translated, it gives CASSPQGAYGYTF. The full variable domain, completed using reference TRBV19 and TRBJ1-2, is DGGITQSPKYLFRKEGQNVTLSCEQNLNHDAMYWYRQDPGQGLRLIYYSQIVNDFQKGDIAEGYSVSREKKESFPLTVTSAQKNPTAFYLCASSPQGAYGYTFGSGTRLTVV.

The chain carries TRBV10-3 and TRBJ1-4; 9 bases match TRBD1. The CDR3 has 15 amino acids. The J segment lost 7 bases and the V segment lost 3 bases, leaving 6 bases of the junction unmatched. CDR1 and CDR2 from the germline V gene are ENHRY and SYGVKD. CDR3 loop: CAISEPGQGLEKLFF. CDR3 coding DNA: TGTGCCATCAGTGAACCGGGACAGGGCCTTGAAAAACTGTTTTTT.

This clone was counted only a few times. The chain uses TRBV4-1 and TRBJ1-1, with 7 positions matching TRBD1. V lost 4 bases to trimming and J lost 4 bases; unmatched junction nucleotides: 3. Germline V lookup: CDR1 MGHRA, CDR2 YSYEKL. The CDR3 loop spans 13 amino acids. The CDR3 loop reads CASSRGQSTEAFF. CDR3 in DNA: TGCGCCAGCAGCCGGGGACAGTCCACTGAAGCTTTCTTT.

This chain uses TRBV18 with TRBJ1-1, with 7 nucleotides matching TRBD1. CDR1 and CDR2 (germline): KGHSH, LQKENI. V was clipped by 6 bases and J by 7 bases; unmatched bases: 11. The CDR3 extends over 14 amino acids. The CDR3 DNA follows: TGTGCCAGCTCCCGACCGGGACAGCAGGTTGAAGCTTTCTTT. Its protein product is CASSRPGQQVEAFF.

The V gene is TRBV5-6, the J gene TRBJ2-1; no reliable D call. Germline loops: CDR1 SGHDT, CDR2 YYEEEE. This CDR3 is 12 amino acids long. The ends were cut back, 5 bases at V and 8 bases at J, with 11 bases in the middle. The CDR3 DNA reads TGTGCCAGCAGTCGTTCTCAGGATGAGCAGTTCTTC. Its protein product is CASSRSQDEQFF.

The rearrangement joins TRBV6-5 to TRBJ1-6; D might be TRBD1 (6 bases). Deletions cut 2 bases from V and 7 bases from J, with 12 bases between. The CDR3 runs 15 residues. The germline CDR1 and CDR2 sequences are MNHEY and SVGAGI. CDR3 sequence (DNA): TGTGCCAGCAGTTACCAGGACAGAGCAAATTCACCCCTCCACTTT. It encodes CASSYQDRANSPLHF.

This clone occurred a few times. The genes are TRBV10-3 and TRBJ1-1; D gene uncertain. Trimming shortened V by 5 bases and J by 1 base, and 11 bases separated the two germline ends. CDR1 is ENHRY and CDR2 is SYGVKD in the germline V gene. This CDR3 spans 14 amino acids. Here the CDR3 reads CAISWRTENTEAFF. CDR3 nucleotides: TGTGCCATCAGTTGGAGGACGGAGAACACTGAAGCTTTCTTT.

V is TRBV7-3 and J is TRBJ1-1; 7 bases map to TRBD1. The germline V gene encodes CDR1 SGHTA and CDR2 FQGTGA. CDR3 length: 13 residues. The trim removed 5 bases at V and 2 bases at J, leaving 2 bases unmatched. In DNA form, the CDR3 reads TGTGCCAGCAGCAGGGGGCACAACACTGAAGCTTTCTTT. This gives the protein CASSRGHNTEAFF.

The genes are TRBV5-8 and TRBJ1-5; D unresolved. The CDR3 has 15 residues. V lost 2 bases, J lost 6 bases, and 15 bases lay in between. From germline, CDR1 is SGHTS and CDR2 YDEGEE. CDR3 protein: CASSLGRERIQPQHF. In DNA, the CDR3 is TGTGCCAGCAGCTTAGGGCGGGAAAGGATTCAGCCCCAGCATTTT. The full variable domain, with the rest looked up from reference TRBV5-8 and TRBJ1-5, is EAGVTQSPTHLIKTRGQQATLRCSPISGHTSVYWYQQALGLGLQFLLWYDEGEERNRGNFPPRFSGRQFPNYSSELNVNALELEDSALYLCASSLGRERIQPQHFGDGTRLSIL.

The rearrangement joins TRBV7-6 to TRBJ2-5; 7 nucleotides agree with TRBD2. The CDR3 spans 13 residues. Germline-derived CDR1 and CDR2 are SGHVS and FNYEAQ. The J segment lost 10 bases and the V segment lost 1 base, leaving 6 bases of the junction unmatched. The CDR3 is CASSLETGGIQYF. In DNA, the CDR3 is TGTGCCAGCAGCTTAGAGACGGGAGGCATCCAGTACTTC.

The chain combines TRBV13 with TRBJ2-6; 9 bases are a match to TRBD1. The length of the CDR3 is 17 residues. Germline assignment: CDR1 PRHDT and CDR2 FYEKMQ (reference sequence). Germline trimming cut 4 bases from V and 2 bases from J; bases unmatched to any gene: 6. The CDR3 coding sequence is TGTGCCAGCAGCTCCACAGGGGGCCCGACTGGGGCCAACGTCCTGACTTTC. Encoded protein: CASSSTGGPTGANVLTF. The variable domain in full, with the rest retrieved from reference TRBV13 and TRBJ2-6, is AAGVIQSPRHLIKEKRETATLKCYPIPRHDTVYWYQQGPGQDPQFLISFYEKMQSDKGSIPDRFSAQQFSDYHSELNMSSLELGDSALYFCASSSTGGPTGANVLTFGAGSRLTVL.

This chain uses TRBV30 with TRBJ2-2, with TRBD1 matching 10 bases. The CDR3 has 16 residues. The germline V gene has CDR1 GTSNPN and CDR2 SVGIG (reference sequence). V shed 5 bases, J shed 8 bases, and the junction held 14 bases outside the gene matches. The CDR3 DNA follows: TGTGCCTGGGAGGGAGCGGACAGGGGGGCGTTAGGGGAGCTGTTTTTT. It encodes CAWEGADRGALGELFF.

The J gene is TRBJ2-5, the V gene TRBV6-4, with a tentative D call TRBD2 (6 bases). This CDR3 is built from 15 residues. V lost 6 bases to trimming and J lost 4 bases, with 18 bases between them. Germline V gene lookup returns CDR1 MRHNA and CDR2 SNTAGT. CDR3 coding DNA: TGTGCCAGCAGATTGACTAGTCCCCCGAGAGAGACCCAGTACTTC. This translates into CASRLTSPPRETQYF.

In DNA, the CDR3 is TGTGCCAGCAGCTGGGGCCAGAGCTCCTACGAGCAGTACTTC. Protein sequence: CASSWGQSSYEQYF. The chain is built from TRBV7-8 and TRBJ2-5; possible D gene TRBD1, 5 bases. The J call may not be correct, given that the DNA end is closer to TRBJ2-7. The CDR3 sequence is 14 residues long. Looked up from germline, CDR1 is SGHVS and CDR2 is FQNEAQ.

The CDR3 nucleotides are TGTGCCAGCAGTTTATTCGGACAGGGGAAGGGGCCCCAGCATTTT. Translation gives CASSLFGQGKGPQHF. V gene TRBV27 combines with J gene TRBJ1-5; 9 bases line up with TRBD1. CDR1 MNHEY and CDR2 SMNVEV come from the germline V gene (reference sequence). V shed 1 base, J shed 9 bases, and the junction held 7 bases outside the gene matches. The CDR3 has 15 residues.